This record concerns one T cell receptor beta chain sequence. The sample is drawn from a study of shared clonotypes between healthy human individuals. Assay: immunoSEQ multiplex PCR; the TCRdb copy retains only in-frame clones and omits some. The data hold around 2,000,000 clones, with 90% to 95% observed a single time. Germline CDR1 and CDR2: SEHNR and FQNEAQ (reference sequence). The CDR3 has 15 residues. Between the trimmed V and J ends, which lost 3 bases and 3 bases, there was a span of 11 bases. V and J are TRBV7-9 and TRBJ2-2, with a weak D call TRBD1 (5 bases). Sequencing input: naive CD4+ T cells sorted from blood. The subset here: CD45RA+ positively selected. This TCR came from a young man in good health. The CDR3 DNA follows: TGTGCCAGCAGCTTTATTCAGGGTTACACCGGGGAGCTGTTTTTT. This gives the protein CASSFIQGYTGELFF. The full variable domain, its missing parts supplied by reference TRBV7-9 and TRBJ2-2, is DTGVSQNPRHKITKRGQNVTFRCDPISEHNRLYWYRQTLGQGPEFLTYFQNEAQLEKSRLLSDRFSAERPKGSFSTLEIQRTEQGDSAMYLCASSFIQGYTGELFFGEGSRLTVL.